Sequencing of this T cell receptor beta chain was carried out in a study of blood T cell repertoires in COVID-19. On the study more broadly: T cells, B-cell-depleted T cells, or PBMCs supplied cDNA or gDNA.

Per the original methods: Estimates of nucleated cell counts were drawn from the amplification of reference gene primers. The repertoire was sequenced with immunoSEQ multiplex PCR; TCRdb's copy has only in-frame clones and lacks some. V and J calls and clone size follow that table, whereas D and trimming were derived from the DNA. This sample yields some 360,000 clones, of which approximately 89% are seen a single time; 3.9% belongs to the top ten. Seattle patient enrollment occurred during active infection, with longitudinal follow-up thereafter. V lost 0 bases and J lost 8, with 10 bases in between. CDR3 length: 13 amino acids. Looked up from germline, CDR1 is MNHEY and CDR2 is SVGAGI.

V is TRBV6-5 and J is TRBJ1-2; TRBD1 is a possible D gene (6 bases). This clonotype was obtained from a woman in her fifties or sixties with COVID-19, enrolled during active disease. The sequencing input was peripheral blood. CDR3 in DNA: TGTGCCAGCAGTTACTCGACGGGGGGCGGCTACACCTTC. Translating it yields CASSYSTGGGYTF.